What follows are 10 T cell receptor beta chains derived from one specimen sequenced in a study of T cell repertoires in cytomegalovirus infection. TCRdb re-called the reads through MiXCR, storing one row per CDR3 protein. Of approximately 910,000 distinct CDR3 sequences listed, more than 25% are singletons. These TCRs are of unknown antigen specificity. This specimen was cultured CD8+ T cells from PBMCs, taken from culture after CMV antigen stimulation. These receptor sequences come from a human donor in good health (CMV status not recorded). Some clones in this sample may be carry-over from other donors' samples.

CDR3 nucleotides: TGTGCCAGCAGCTTTCCGACAGAGCACTACCTCCGAAACACCGGGGAGCTGTTTTTT. It encodes CASSFPTEHYLRNTGELFF. The J gene is TRBJ2-2, the V gene TRBV7-6; the D gene is possibly TRBD1 (5 bases). The CDR3 covers 19 residues. CDR1 SGHVS and CDR2 FNYEAQ come from the germline V gene. V shed 3 bases and J shed 2 bases, with 22 bases lying between them.

V is TRBV20-1 and J is TRBJ2-1; 8 nucleotides line up with TRBD2. The germline gives CDR1 DFQATT, CDR2 SNEGSKA (reference sequence). Unmatched junction bases numbered 12, after V lost 3 bases and J lost 8 bases. The CDR3 loop spans 15 amino acids. CDR3 in amino acids: CSARTGGSFSYEQFF. The CDR3, as DNA: TGCAGTGCTAGGACGGGGGGGTCCTTCTCATATGAGCAGTTCTTC.

A note on this clonotype: No conserved phenylalanine or tryptophan is present at the end of the CDR3, so a read error is the likely explanation. The J gene is TRBJ2-5, the V gene TRBV7-6, with TRBD2 matching over 11 bases. This CDR3 is 15 amino acids long. Per the germline V gene, CDR1 is SGHVS and CDR2 is FNYEAQ. The V and J ends lost 4 bases and 5 bases, in that order; junction bases with no gene match: 6. The chain's CDR3 is CASSSRLAGRETQYS. CDR3 nucleotides: TGTGCCAGCAGCTCCAGACTAGCGGGGAGGGAGACCCAGTACTCC.

In its sample, this clonotype was seen a few times. V usage is TRBV4-3 and J usage is TRBJ1-1, with D perhaps TRBD1 (6 bases). Trimming stripped 0 bases from V and 5 bases from J, with 16 bases between. CDR3 length: 16 residues. Germline loops: CDR1 LGHNA, CDR2 YSLEER. CDR3 sequence reads: CASSQDQLGAETEAFF. The CDR3 nucleotides are TGCGCCAGCAGCCAAGACCAACTGGGGGCCGAGACTGAAGCTTTCTTT.

V and J are TRBV7-6 and TRBJ2-3; 13 bases align to TRBD2. The V segment lost 0 bases and the J segment 5 bases; nucleotides outside the gene matches: 2. This CDR3 has 16 residues. Germline CDR1 is SGHVS and CDR2 is FNYEAQ. The CDR3 DNA reads TGTGCCAGCAGCTTAGCACTAGCGGGGGGGCTAGATACGCAGTATTTT. This translates into CASSLALAGGLDTQYF.

This clonotype occurred many times. The chain carries TRBV7-2 and TRBJ2-6; the D is unclear. Germline CDR1 reads SGHTA; CDR2 reads FQGNSA. V lost 5 bases and J 5 bases, leaving 16 bases between the germline ends. CDR3 length: 16 amino acids. CDR3 region: CASSPTLAAWANVLTF. CDR3 nucleotide sequence: TGTGCCAGCAGCCCCACTTTGGCAGCTTGGGCCAACGTCCTGACTTTC.

CDR3: CSARDLISGTGWADTQYF. The CDR3 bases are TGCAGTGCTAGAGATCTAATTTCTGGTACAGGGTGGGCAGATACGCAGTATTTT. The chain combines TRBV20-1 with TRBJ2-3; a possible D gene is TRBD1 (6 bases). V lost 0 bases and J lost 4, with 23 bases in between. There are 18 residues in the CDR3. Germline V gene data show CDR1 as DFQATT and CDR2 as SNEGSKA (reference sequence).

The rearrangement joins TRBV4-1 to TRBJ2-3; D might be TRBD1 or TRBD2, each matching 5 bases. Trimming stripped 10 bases from V and 4 bases from J, with 12 bases between. Germline CDR1 reads MGHRA; CDR2 reads YSYEKL. The CDR3 consists of 12 residues. CDR3 protein: CATGVGADTQYF. The CDR3 DNA is TGCGCCACCGGCGTGGGGGCAGATACGCAGTATTTT.

V and J are TRBV2 and TRBJ2-3; D perhaps matches TRBD2 (5 bases). The CDR3 runs to 16 residues. Trimming removed 1 base at V and 5 bases at J, with 16 bases between. Germline CDR1 reads SNHLY; CDR2 reads FYNNEI. The CDR3 loop reads CASSEGLALGIDTQYF. DNA of the CDR3: TGTGCCAGCAGTGAAGGCCTAGCCCTAGGAATAGATACGCAGTATTTT. The entire variable domain, with the rest obtained from reference TRBV2 and TRBJ2-3, is as follows: EPEVTQTPSHQVTQMGQEVILRCVPISNHLYFYWYRQILGQKVEFLVSFYNNEISEKSEIFDDQFSVERPDGSNFTLKIRSTKLEDSAMYFCASSEGLALGIDTQYFGPGTRLTVL.

Only a few counts were recorded for this clonotype. The CDR3 DNA follows: TGTGCTAGTGTTACTAGCGGGGTGAACACCGGGGAGCTGTTTTTT. Protein product: CASVTSGVNTGELFF. The chain links TRBV12-5 to TRBJ2-2, with 10 positions matching TRBD2. CDR3 length equals 15 residues. The V segment lost 7 bases and the J segment 1 base; nucleotides outside the gene matches: 3. The germline V gene has CDR1 LGHNT and CDR2 FRNRAP.